The TCR beta chain under discussion was sequenced for a study of T-cell reconstitution after alpha-beta-depleted transplantation in children (dated by TCRdb to between 2015 and 2016). About the investigation overall: Using TCR repertoire profiling, the study followed T-cell immune reconstitution in a quantitative way in children after TCRalphabeta/CD19-depleted allogeneic hematopoietic cell transplantation.

Regarding this clonotype: Its antigen is not yet known. It may be a read error: a sequence one base away is much more abundant.

The library was built by means of PCR. TCRdb shows the sequencer as Illumina HiSeq 2500. TCR library preparation used molecular barcoding, with unique molecular identifiers applied to normalize quantification of the TCRbeta repertoire. Using fastp at Q25 and MiXCR, TCRdb reprocessed the public reads and kept productive beta chains. Each CDR3 protein appears once, grouped with its most common genes and DNA. For this sample there are 260,000 or so distinct CDR3 sequences; 12% appear just once. Of the sample, about 2.4% is held by the ten largest clones. The CDR3 starts with the cysteine, ends with the phenylalanine, and has 12 residues. Only CDR3 DNA remains: 36 bases, in frame from the first base. CDR1 SQVTM and CDR2 ANQGSEA were looked up in the germline V gene. The V end gives up 5 bases and the J end 5 bases, leaving 5 bases in the junction not matched to a gene.

The starting material was PBMCs from the stem cell graft donor, obtained from the stem cell graft. This chain joins TRBV29-1 to TRBJ1-1; the junction holds 7 bases that match TRBD1. The receptor was derived from a human donor who donated a stem cell graft to a child with acute lymphoblastic leukemia. CDR3 loop: CSVCDRATEAFF. The nucleotide sequence reads TGCAGCGTTTGCGACAGGGCGACTGAAGCTTTCTTT.